This T cell receptor beta chain was sequenced in a study of blood T cell repertoires in COVID-19. V lost 5 bases and J 7 bases, leaving 15 bases between the germline ends. CDR1 is ENHRY, CDR2 SYGVKD, per germline. The CDR3 extends over 15 amino acids. Everyone who took part was roughly 18 to 90 years old, and they came from over 20 US areas. Authors' methods: Amplified reference gene primers provided the basis for estimating nucleated cell counts. TCRdb's table, derived via immunoSEQ multiplex PCR, lists solely in-frame clones and lacks some. V and J calls and clone size come straight from that table; D and trimming were deduced from the DNA. The data show about 200,000 clones, approximately 89% seen once.

The receptor was isolated from a woman between 25 and 40 years old with acute COVID-19. This chain joins TRBV10-3 and TRBJ1-6, with no clear D. Sequencing used PBMCs or T cells enriched from blood (not recorded which). CDR3 protein: CAISPAGGLNSPLHF. In DNA form, the CDR3 reads TGTGCCATCAGTCCAGCGGGAGGACTGAATTCACCCCTCCACTTT.